This record concerns one TCR beta chain sequence. The clone's antigen remains unknown. The sample holds no much larger clone one base away, and base qualities are not on file. This specimen belongs to a study of PD-L1 blockade in urothelial cancer (dated by TCRdb to about 2017). Some background on the complete study: All patients started therapy at some point between 2014 and 2016 and received atezolizumab 1,200 mg intravenously every 3 weeks. Some ten patients reached durable clinical benefit, while fewer than 25 patients did not. Pretreatment tumor samples, along with matched peripheral blood serially collected before and after atezolizumab treatment, were subjected to TCR sequencing. Patients had an ECOG performance status of 0 or 1 and had received between 0 and 3 prior chemotherapy regimens. Whole exome sequencing and RNA sequencing of pretreatment tumors were performed alongside TCR sequencing in the same patients. Blood samples gave a median of 141,255 T cells and tens of thousands of unique TCRs, with a median clonality of about 0.078. Pretreatment blood TCR-seq was available for 27 to 30 patients, at least one posttreatment blood collection was obtained for 25 or so patients, and tumor TCR-seq was available for 25 or so patients. Blood samples were analyzed at two time points: 3 weeks after treatment start (second dose) and 6 weeks after treatment start. About 85% of the 29 patients were males with bladder-origin urothelial cancer, and about 65% of the 29 reported a prior smoking history. Durable clinical benefit was defined as progression-free survival longer than 6 months, and TCR features were also tested against progression-free and overall survival. An exploratory multi-omic analysis was conducted of the somatic, immune and clinical correlates of response to PD-L1 blockade with atezolizumab in urothelial cancer.

What the time point label conveys for this sample: pretreatment peripheral blood. A total of around 30 patients with locally advanced or metastatic urothelial carcinoma, treated at Memorial Sloan Kettering on a trial protocol, made up the cohort. Peripheral blood mononuclear cells were collected pretreatment and during treatment, with between 1 and 8 total time points per patient. The Qiagen DNeasy Blood extraction kit was used to purify genomic DNA from total PBMCs and tumor samples. PBMCs were collected pretreatment and during treatment, and were isolated and stored as previously described. Overall results and qualifications from the work: Greater expansion of tumor-associated TCR clones in peripheral blood 3 weeks after the start of treatment was observed in patients with durable benefit (n of about 20, p = 0.022). A pretreatment peripheral blood TCR clonality below the median was linked to improved progression-free and overall survival. Because the sample size was small (n ≈ 30) and many exploratory analyses were performed, the results are intended to be hypothesis-generating.

V is trimmed back by 5 bases and J by 5 bases, and the junction contains 9 bases that no gene match accounts for. The CDR1 and CDR2 encoded by the germline V gene are SGHVS and FQNEAQ. Including cysteine and phenylalanine, the CDR3 has 15 amino acids. Just the 45-base CDR3 DNA is kept, in frame starting at base 1. To estimate absolute template abundance from read counts, synthetic TCR analog templates were spiked into each PCR. Using the immunoSEQ assay, TCRbeta CDR3 regions were amplified from genomic DNA with bias-controlled V and J gene primers. Rearranged TCRbeta segments were sequenced at approximately 20X coverage. Under the source paper's analysis protocol: Clustering was used to correct sequencing errors, and CDR3s were annotated against IMGT to assign V, D and J genes. Out-of-frame and stop-codon sequences were excluded, and only productive TCRbeta rearrangements were used in downstream analyses. To compute clonality, Shannon entropy was normalized by the log of the number of unique productive sequences and then subtracted from one. Fisher's exact test with Benjamini-Hochberg correction, using a cutoff of adjusted p below 0.01, was how clones that differed between time points or between blood and tumor were identified. TCRdb took this table from immuneACCESS and kept in-frame rearrangements with V and J called. Such tables lack part of the clones; where checked against another copy, unresolved V genes explain under half of the gap, and the rest is unexplained. The V and J calls and clone size are taken from that table; D and trimming were inferred from the DNA. This sample comprises approximately 79,000 clones, about 85% of them detected only once. About 6.9% of the sample is in the top ten clones.

The sequencing here drew on PBMCs, taken around atezolizumab (anti-PD-L1) treatment. This clonotype was obtained from a man aged 40-55 years with urothelial cancer. The sequence is built from TRBV7-8 and TRBJ2-1, with 7 junctional bases fitting TRBD2. The nucleotide sequence reads as follows: TGTGCCAGCAGCCAGTTCGGTGCGGGAGACAATGAGCAGTTCTTC. This gives the protein CASSQFGAGDNEQFF.